Given below is one T cell receptor beta chain in context. Indicated time point: pre-treatment baseline. The protocol was immunoSEQ multiplex PCR, while the TCRdb copy is restricted to in-frame clones and leaves out a portion. Among 15,000 to 20,000 clones listed, approximately 83% were seen once. Germline CDR1 reads KGHSH; CDR2 reads LQKENI. CDR3 length: 15 residues. The junction had 8 bases not matched to a gene; V was cut back by 4 bases and J by 3 bases. The sample belongs to a study of blood T cell dynamics during melanoma immunotherapy. Study at large: First-line therapy was either pembrolizumab or nivolumab with ipilimumab for metastatic melanoma.

The chain carries TRBV18 and TRBJ1-2; 7 nucleotides align to TRBD1. The clonotype comes from a human donor with melanoma. Here the sequenced sample was blood, taken from a patient treated with checkpoint blockade. The CDR3 DNA is TGTGCCAGCTCACGAGGGGTGACAGGGTACTATGGCTACACCTTC. It yields the protein CASSRGVTGYYGYTF. Full variable domain (remainder filled in from reference TRBV18 and TRBJ1-2): NAGVMQNPRHLVRRRGQEARLRCSPMKGHSHVYWYRQLPEEGLKFMVYLQKENIIDESGMPKERFSAEFPKEGPSILRIQQVVRGDSAAYFCASSRGVTGYYGYTFGSGTRLTVV.